Following are 29 T cell receptor beta chains from one sample sequenced in a study of blood T cell repertoires in COVID-19. Sequencing was performed with immunoSEQ multiplex PCR; in TCRdb, only in-frame clones are kept and a portion is missing. Of tens of thousands of clones listed, roughly 90% were seen once; the top ten hold around 23%. The sample comprised peripheral blood. These receptors were taken from a woman older than 75 with COVID-19, enrolled during active disease.

The V and J genes are TRBV7-9 and TRBJ1-6; D might be TRBD1 (5 bases). The CDR3 runs to 14 residues. Germline CDR1 and CDR2: SEHNR and FQNEAQ (reference sequence). Trimming pared 4 bases from V and 3 bases from J, leaving 7 bases between. The CDR3 nucleotides read TGTGCCAGCAGCTCAGGGAACTATAATTCACCCCTCCACTTT. This translates into CASSSGNYNSPLHF.

V usage is TRBV5-1 and J usage is TRBJ2-7; the match to TRBD1 covers 7 bases. CDR3 length: 15 residues. Germline V gives CDR1 SGHRS, CDR2 YFSETQ. Trimming removed 0 bases from V and 2 bases from J; junction bases left unmatched: 5. Written as DNA, the CDR3 is TGCGCCAGCAGCTTGGGGGGACAGAAACCCTACGAGCAGTACTTC. As protein: CASSLGGQKPYEQYF.

J is TRBJ2-3 and V is TRBV5-4, with a tentative D call TRBD2 (6 bases). The CDR3 is 15 residues long. V gave up 4 bases and J gave up 0 bases, with 12 bases separating them. CDR1 and CDR2 from the germline V gene are SGHNT and YYREEE (reference sequence). The CDR3 loop reads CASSPGTGSTDTQYF. The DNA for the CDR3 is TGTGCCAGCAGCCCCGGGACTGGGAGCACAGATACGCAGTATTTT. Based on the CDR3 plus reference TRBV5-4 and TRBJ2-3, the full variable domain is ETGVTQSPTHLIKTRGQQVTLRCSSQSGHNTVSWYQQALGQGPQFIFQYYREEENGRGNFPPRFSGLQFPNYSSELNVNALELDDSALYLCASSPGTGSTDTQYFGPGTRLTVL.

The rearrangement joins TRBV6-2 or TRBV6-3 to TRBJ2-5; possible D gene TRBD2, 7 bases. V was pared by 6 bases and J by 2 bases, with 22 bases between. There are 17 residues in the CDR3. CDR1 is MNHEY, CDR2 SVGEGT, per germline. CDR3 loop: CASSSRGFGRGQETQYF. DNA of the CDR3: TGTGCCAGCAGCTCCAGGGGTTTTGGGCGGGGGCAAGAGACCCAGTACTTC.

The CDR3 region has the DNA TGTGCCAGCGCCTCGAAGGGGTCGGCGGGGGGGATGACAGATACGCAGTATTTT. It encodes CASASKGSAGGMTDTQYF. V and J are TRBV6-4 and TRBJ2-3; 9 nucleotides line up with TRBD2. CDR3 length equals 18 residues. In germline, CDR1 is MRHNA, CDR2 SNTAGT. The junction had 18 bases not matched to a gene; V was cut back by 8 bases and J by 3 bases.

The chain uses TRBV6-5 and TRBJ2-5, with TRBD1 identical over 10 bases. This CDR3 region has 13 residues. CDR1 is MNHEY, CDR2 SVGAGI, per germline. J lost 7 bases, V lost 6 bases, and 5 bases had no gene match. CDR3: CASRTGGGGTQYF. CDR3 sequence (DNA): TGTGCCAGCAGGACAGGGGGCGGAGGGACCCAGTACTTC.

The chain combines TRBV6-5 with TRBJ2-5, with 13 bases aligning to TRBD2. Losses at the gene ends were 10 bases for V and 5 bases for J; bases not matched to a gene: 7. Germline V gives CDR1 MNHEY, CDR2 SVGAGI. The CDR3 runs to 14 residues. The CDR3 protein is CATRTSGGWETQYF. CDR3 sequence (DNA): TGTGCCACCCGGACTAGCGGGGGATGGGAGACCCAGTACTTC.

The gene calls are TRBV2 and TRBJ1-1, with 9 bases identical to TRBD1. The CDR3 runs to 14 residues. CDR1 and CDR2 (germline): SNHLY, FYNNEI. With V trimmed by 6 bases and J by 3 bases, 5 bases remained unmatched. CDR3 sequence: CASRPGQGYTEAFF. In nucleotides, the CDR3 is TGTGCCAGCAGGCCGGGACAGGGTTACACTGAAGCTTTCTTT.

The chain has TRBV19 and TRBJ1-2; tentative D call: TRBD1 (5 bases). The germline V gene encodes CDR1 LNHDA and CDR2 SQIVND (reference sequence). V was trimmed by 5 bases and J by 3 bases, leaving 13 bases between them. This CDR3 is 14 amino acids long. The CDR3 DNA reads TGTGCCAGTAGTCCAGGGTACCTGGACTATGGCTACACCTTC. This encodes CASSPGYLDYGYTF. Using reference TRBV19 and TRBJ1-2 for the parts outside the CDR3, the full variable domain is DGGITQSPKYLFRKEGQNVTLSCEQNLNHDAMYWYRQDPGQGLRLIYYSQIVNDFQKGDIAEGYSVSREKKESFPLTVTSAQKNPTAFYLCASSPGYLDYGYTFGSGTRLTVV.

The chain is built from TRBV5-6 and TRBJ2-1; D is perhaps TRBD2 (5 bases). Germline V lookup: CDR1 SGHDT, CDR2 YYEEEE. CDR3 length: 15 amino acids. The V and J ends lost 4 bases and 5 bases respectively, with 16 bases between them. CDR3 sequence reads: CASSVPSPAHNEQFF. The CDR3 region has the DNA TGTGCCAGCAGCGTGCCTAGCCCGGCCCACAATGAGCAGTTCTTC.

The chain is built from TRBV11-2 and TRBJ2-7, with D maybe TRBD2 (5 bases). The V gene's germline CDR1 is SGHAT and CDR2 FQNNGV. V was pared by 2 bases and J by 4 bases, with 9 bases between. The CDR3 runs 13 residues. The CDR3: CASSLNPGYEQYF. The CDR3 nucleotides are TGTGCCAGCAGCTTAAACCCGGGATACGAGCAGTACTTC.

The chain combines TRBV5-1 with TRBJ1-2; unclear D gene. V was cut by 1 base and J by 7 bases, with 11 bases left in between. Germline loops: CDR1 SGHRS, CDR2 YFSETQ. This CDR3 contains 13 residues. This CDR3 is CASSLRVEGGYTF. The CDR3 coding sequence is TGCGCCAGCAGCTTGAGGGTTGAGGGTGGCTACACCTTC.

The V call is TRBV3-1 (or the pseudogene TRBV3-2), the J call TRBJ2-7; 8 bases are shared with TRBD1. Trimming cost V 1 base and J 7 bases; bases outside gene matches: 9. This CDR3 is 15 amino acids long. CDR1 and CDR2 (germline): LGHDT, YNNKEL (reference sequence). The CDR3 loop is CASSQVAQGASEQYF. The CDR3 nucleotides are TGTGCCAGCAGCCAAGTGGCGCAGGGGGCTAGTGAGCAGTACTTC.

This clone was detected once. The rearrangement joins TRBV3-1 (or the pseudogene TRBV3-2) to TRBJ1-6, with 7 positions matching TRBD1. Unmatched junction bases numbered 5, after V lost 2 bases and J lost 10 bases. The CDR3 runs 14 residues. Germline V CDR1 and CDR2: LGHDT, YNNKEL (reference sequence). CDR3 region: CASSQRRGESPLHF. CDR3 nucleotide sequence: TGTGCCAGCAGCCAACGCAGGGGGGAATCACCCCTCCACTTT.

This chain links TRBV7-9 with TRBJ2-7, with 8 bases lining up with TRBD2. Germline lookup yields CDR1 SEHNR and CDR2 FQNEAQ (reference sequence). Trimming took 5 bases from V and 4 from J; bases not matched to a gene: 7. The CDR3 contains 14 residues. The CDR3 coding sequence is TGTGCCAGCAGCGCCGGGGGGGCGGGTTACGAGCAGTACTTC. This sequence encodes CASSAGGAGYEQYF. Based on the CDR3 plus reference TRBV7-9 and TRBJ2-7, the full variable domain is DTGVSQNPRHKITKRGQNVTFRCDPISEHNRLYWYRQTLGQGPEFLTYFQNEAQLEKSRLLSDRFSAERPKGSFSTLEIQRTEQGDSAMYLCASSAGGAGYEQYFGPGTRLTVT.

The chain employs TRBV29-1 and TRBJ1-2; possibly TRBD1 for D (6 bases). The CDR3 sequence is 12 residues long. Germline values: CDR1 SQVTM, CDR2 ANQGSEA. Deletions cut 6 bases from V and 6 bases from J, with 14 bases between. CDR3 sequence reads: CSVATGYNGYTF. The CDR3 DNA is TGCAGCGTAGCCACAGGGTATAATGGCTACACCTTC.

The V and J genes are TRBV5-1 and TRBJ2-1; 7 bases agree with TRBD1. The V segment lost 2 bases and the J segment 8 bases; nucleotides outside the gene matches: 13. Germline V gene data show CDR1 as SGHRS and CDR2 as YFSETQ. The CDR3 runs to 16 residues. This CDR3 is CASSFTSGKGAYEQFF. CDR3 nucleotides: TGCGCCAGCAGCTTTACGTCAGGGAAGGGGGCGTATGAGCAGTTCTTC.

This chain joins TRBV5-1 and TRBJ1-6; 9 bases are shared with TRBD1. Germline CDR1 is SGHRS and CDR2 is YFSETQ. Trimming at V came to 4 bases and at J to 0 bases, leaving 8 bases not matched to a gene. The CDR3 sequence is 18 residues long. In nucleotides, the CDR3 is TGCGCCAGCAGCGCGGGACAGGGTGGCAGCTCCTATAATTCACCCCTCCACTTT. As protein: CASSAGQGGSSYNSPLHF.

The chain is built from TRBV14 and TRBJ2-3; D is perhaps TRBD2 (7 bases). Germline V gene lookup returns CDR1 SGHDN and CDR2 FVKESK. The CDR3 loop spans 15 amino acids. V lost 6 bases to trimming and J lost 3 bases, with 16 bases between them. The CDR3 region is CASSHGGLGTDTQYF. Written as DNA, the CDR3 is TGTGCCAGCAGTCACGGGGGGCTGGGGACAGATACGCAGTATTTT.

V is TRBV7-9 and J is TRBJ2-1, with 11 bases fitting TRBD2. Looked up from germline, CDR1 is SEHNR and CDR2 is FQNEAQ (reference sequence). There are 15 residues in the CDR3. Germline trimming cut 4 bases from V and 6 bases from J; bases unmatched to any gene: 5. The CDR3 bases are TGTGCCAGCAGCTATACTAGCGGGGGTTTCAATGAGCAGTTCTTC. Translating gives CASSYTSGGFNEQFF.

The rearrangement links TRBV2 to TRBJ2-2; 8 bases match TRBD1. The V and J ends lost 4 bases and 2 bases, in that order; junction bases with no gene match: 3. Germline V lookup: CDR1 SNHLY, CDR2 FYNNEI. The CDR3 has 15 residues. This chain's CDR3 is CASSGGTGNTGELFF. Here the CDR3 DNA reads TGTGCCAGCAGTGGGGGGACAGGAAACACCGGGGAGCTGTTTTTT. The complete variable domain, with remaining parts taken from reference TRBV2 and TRBJ2-2, reads EPEVTQTPSHQVTQMGQEVILRCVPISNHLYFYWYRQILGQKVEFLVSFYNNEISEKSEIFDDQFSVERPDGSNFTLKIRSTKLEDSAMYFCASSGGTGNTGELFFGEGSRLTVL.

The chain links TRBV11-2 to TRBJ1-1, with unresolved D. CDR3 length equals 13 residues. With 0 bases removed from V and 10 bases from J, the gap between germline ends came to 12 bases. The germline CDR1 and CDR2 sequences are SGHAT and FQNNGV. CDR3 nucleotide sequence: TGTGCCAGCAGCTTAGACCCTCAACGGGGAGCTTTCTTT. Translating it yields CASSLDPQRGAFF. Based on the CDR3 plus reference TRBV11-2 and TRBJ1-1, the full variable domain is EAGVAQSPRYKIIEKRQSVAFWCNPISGHATLYWYQQILGQGPKLLIQFQNNGVVDDSQLPKDRFSAERLKGVDSTLKIQPAKLEDSAVYLCASSLDPQRGAFFGQGTRLTVV.

The chain combines TRBV2 with TRBJ2-7; tentative D call: TRBD1 (5 bases). Trimming took off 4 bases at V and 5 bases at J, with 9 bases between the two ends. CDR3 length: 12 amino acids. Per germline, CDR1 SNHLY and CDR2 FYNNEI. The CDR3 spells CASSVSGNEQYF. CDR3 nucleotide sequence: TGTGCCAGCAGTGTTTCAGGGAACGAGCAGTACTTC.

In this sample, this clone turned up once. CDR3 nucleotide sequence: TGTGCCAGCAAAAGAGGGGGGGCCAATGAGCAGTTCTTC. Protein sequence: CASKRGGANEQFF. The chain links TRBV12-3 or TRBV12-4 to TRBJ2-1; D might be TRBD2 (7 bases). This CDR3 comprises 13 residues. V gave up 7 bases and J gave up 6 bases, with 13 bases separating them.

V and J are TRBV19 and TRBJ2-2; D gene uncertain. The germline V gene has CDR1 LNHDA and CDR2 SQIVND (reference sequence). The length of the CDR3 is 13 residues. Trimming took 5 bases from V and 1 from J, leaving 5 bases between them. CDR3 sequence reads: CASSVQNTGELFF. The CDR3, as DNA: TGTGCCAGTAGTGTTCAGAACACCGGGGAGCTGTTTTTT.

CDR3 bases: TGTGCCAGGGGAGGGGCTAACACTGAAGCTTTCTTT. It codes for CARGGANTEAFF. The chain has TRBV2 and TRBJ1-1, with D perhaps TRBD1 (5 bases). Germline V gene lookup returns CDR1 SNHLY and CDR2 FYNNEI. Trimming cost V 9 bases and J 2 bases, with 10 bases left between them. The CDR3 consists of 12 residues.

This chain connects TRBV5-6 to TRBJ2-5; D unresolved. The CDR3 is made up of 11 amino acids. V was clipped by 4 bases and J by 7 bases, with 8 bases between them. In germline, CDR1 is SGHDT, CDR2 YYEEEE. For the CDR3, the DNA is TGTGCCAGCAGCGCCTCAGGGACCCAGTACTTC. Its translation is CASSASGTQYF.

This clone was seen only a few times. V and J are TRBV7-8 and TRBJ2-2, with unresolved D. Trimming removed 5 bases at V and 4 bases at J, with 14 bases between. Germline CDR1 is SGHVS and CDR2 is FQNEAQ. There are 15 residues in the CDR3. The CDR3 is CASSEVAAGTGELFF. Written as DNA, the CDR3 is TGTGCCAGCAGCGAGGTGGCAGCCGGCACCGGGGAGCTGTTTTTT.

This clone turned up a few times. The rearrangement links TRBV7-9 to TRBJ1-2; TRBD1 matches at 7 bases. Trimming at V came to 5 bases and at J to 7 bases, leaving 10 bases not matched to a gene. CDR3 length: 14 amino acids. The germline CDR1 and CDR2 sequences are SEHNR and FQNEAQ (reference sequence). The CDR3 region is CASSQAGGVGGYTF. The CDR3, as DNA: TGTGCCAGCAGCCAAGCAGGGGGTGTGGGTGGCTACACCTTC.